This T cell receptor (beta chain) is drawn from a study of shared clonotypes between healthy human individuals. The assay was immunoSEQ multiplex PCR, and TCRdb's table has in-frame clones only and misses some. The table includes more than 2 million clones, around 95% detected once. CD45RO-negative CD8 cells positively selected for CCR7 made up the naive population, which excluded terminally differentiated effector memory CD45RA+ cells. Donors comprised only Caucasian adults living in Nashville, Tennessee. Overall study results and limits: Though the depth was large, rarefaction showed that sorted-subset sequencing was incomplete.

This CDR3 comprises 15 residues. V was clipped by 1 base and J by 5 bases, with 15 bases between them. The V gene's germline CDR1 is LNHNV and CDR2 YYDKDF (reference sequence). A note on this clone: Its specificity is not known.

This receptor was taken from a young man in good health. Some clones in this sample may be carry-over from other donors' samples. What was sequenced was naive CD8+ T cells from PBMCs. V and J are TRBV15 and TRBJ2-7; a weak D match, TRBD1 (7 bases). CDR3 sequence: CATSRGAGGSHEQYF. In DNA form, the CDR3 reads TGTGCCACCAGCAGAGGGGCAGGGGGGTCCCACGAGCAGTACTTC.